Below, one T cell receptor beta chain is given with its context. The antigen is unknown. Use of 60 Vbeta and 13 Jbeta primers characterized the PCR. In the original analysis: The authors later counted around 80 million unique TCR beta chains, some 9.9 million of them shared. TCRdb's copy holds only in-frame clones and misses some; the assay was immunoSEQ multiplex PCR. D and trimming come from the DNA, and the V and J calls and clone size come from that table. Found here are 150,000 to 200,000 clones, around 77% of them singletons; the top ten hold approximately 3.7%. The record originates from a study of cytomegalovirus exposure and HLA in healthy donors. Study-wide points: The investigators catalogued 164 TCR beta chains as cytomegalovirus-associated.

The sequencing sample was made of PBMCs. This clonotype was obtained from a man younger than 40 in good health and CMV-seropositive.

The CDR3 DNA reads as TGTGCCAGCAGCTCAAGACAGGGCTCCTACAATGAGCAGTTCTTC. It yields the protein CASSSRQGSYNEQFF. The rearrangement uses TRBV11-2 and TRBJ2-1; 7 bases match TRBD1. Germline-derived CDR1 and CDR2 are SGHAT and FQNNGV. J lost 0 bases, V lost 4 bases, and 3 bases had no gene match. The CDR3 is made up of 15 amino acids.